This TCR beta chain was identified in a study of blood T cell repertoires in COVID-19. Across the whole study: T cells, B-cell-depleted T cells, or PBMCs supplied cDNA or gDNA.

Clinical history as reported by participants underpinned cohort assignment. Sequencing used immunoSEQ multiplex PCR; TCRdb keeps in-frame clones, though not all of them. The sample lists approximately 220,000 clones; 83% were seen once. Sequencing input: PBMCs or T cells enriched from blood (not recorded which). The receptor's source is a woman aged 50 to 60 who had been exposed to COVID-19.

In nucleotides, the CDR3 is TGTGCCAGTAGTCCGGGACAGCCGACAGATACGCAGTATTTT. Its protein is CASSPGQPTDTQYF. This chain uses TRBV19 with TRBJ2-3; TRBD1 agrees at 7 bases. Germline CDR1 LNHDA, CDR2 SQIVND (reference sequence). After removal of 5 bases from V and 3 bases from J, the junction contained 5 bases not matched to a gene. This CDR3 spans 14 amino acids.